These T cell receptor beta chains were read from a single sample in a study of PD-L1 blockade in urothelial cancer. Assay: immunoSEQ multiplex PCR; the TCRdb copy retains only in-frame clones and omits some. The sample consists of about 47,000 clones, approximately 85% of them appearing once. The sequencing here drew on PBMCs, taken around atezolizumab (anti-PD-L1) treatment. These receptors were collected from a man between 50 and 59 years old with urothelial cancer. The CDR3 runs from the conserved cysteine through the conserved F or W. D genes are given only for firm matches. Clone size is given for some rows only: seen once, a few or many times, or a class if the clone is expanded.

D gene: NA
clone size: NA
V gene: TRBV5-6
J gene: TRBJ1-3
CDR3 DNA: TGTGCCAGCAGCGCGGGGGCGTGGAACTCTGGAAACACCATATATTTT
CDR3 protein: CASSAGAWNSGNTIYF

D gene: TRBD2
clone size: once
V gene: TRBV5-4
J gene: TRBJ2-3
CDR3 DNA: TGTGCCAGCAGCCAACGACTAGCGGGAGGGCCTTCGGCAGATACGCAGTATTTT
CDR3 protein: CASSQRLAGGPSADTQYF

D gene: TRBD2
clone size: NA
V gene: TRBV28
J gene: TRBJ2-1
CDR3 DNA: TGTGCCAGCAGTTCGATCGTGATAGCGGGGGGGTACAATGAGCAGTTCTTC
CDR3 protein: CASSSIVIAGGYNEQFF

D gene: TRBD1
clone size: NA
V gene: TRBV28
J gene: TRBJ2-2
CDR3 DNA: TGTGCCAGCAGTTTCCGACAGGGTAACACCGGGGAGCTGTTTTTT
CDR3 protein: CASSFRQGNTGELFF

D gene: TRBD1
clone size: NA
V gene: TRBV5-1
J gene: TRBJ2-5
CDR3 DNA: TGCGCCAGCAGCTTCCAGGGACAGGGAACGGAGACCCAGTACTTC
CDR3 protein: CASSFQGQGTETQYF

D gene: NA
clone size: NA
V gene: TRBV2
J gene: TRBJ1-5
CDR3 DNA: TGTGCCAGCAGCCCCAGGACAGCCAGGGGGCCCCAGCATTTT
CDR3 protein: CASSPRTARGPQHF

D gene: TRBD1
clone size: NA
V gene: TRBV19
J gene: TRBJ1-5
CDR3 DNA: TGTGCCAGTAGTACTTCCCGGGACAGGGGGGCGGTCAATCAGCCCCAGCATTTT
CDR3 protein: CASSTSRDRGAVNQPQHF

D gene: TRBD2
clone size: NA
V gene: TRBV30
J gene: TRBJ2-2
CDR3 DNA: TGTGCCTACTTACTAGCGGGAGTGTCCGGGGAGCTGTTTTTT
CDR3 protein: CAYLLAGVSGELFF

D gene: TRBD2
clone size: few
V gene: TRBV18
J gene: TRBJ2-4
CDR3 DNA: TGTGCCAGCTCACCTACGACTAGCGACGGCATTCAGTACTTC
CDR3 protein: CASSPTTSDGIQYF

D gene: NA
clone size: NA
V gene: TRBV10-2
J gene: TRBJ2-3
CDR3 DNA: TGCGCCAGCAGTGAGTGGCCAAAAGGGGCAGATACGCAGTATTTT
CDR3 protein: CASSEWPKGADTQYF